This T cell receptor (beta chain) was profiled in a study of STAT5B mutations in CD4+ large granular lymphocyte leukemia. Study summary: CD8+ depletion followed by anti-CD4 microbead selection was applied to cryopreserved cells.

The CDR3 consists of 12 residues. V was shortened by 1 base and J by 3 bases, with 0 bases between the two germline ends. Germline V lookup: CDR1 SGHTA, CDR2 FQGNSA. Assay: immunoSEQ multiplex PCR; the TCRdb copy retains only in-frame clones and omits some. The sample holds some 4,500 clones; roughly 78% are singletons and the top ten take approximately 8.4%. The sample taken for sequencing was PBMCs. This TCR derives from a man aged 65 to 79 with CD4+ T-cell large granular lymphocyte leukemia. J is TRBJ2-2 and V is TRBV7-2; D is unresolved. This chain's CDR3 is CASSLDTGELFF. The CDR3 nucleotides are TGTGCCAGCAGCTTAGACACCGGGGAGCTGTTTTTT.